A selection of T cell receptor beta chains follows, all from one sample in a study of blood T cell repertoires in COVID-19. Sequencing used immunoSEQ multiplex PCR; TCRdb keeps in-frame clones, though not all of them. The sample holds about 320,000 clones, more than 90% seen once. The material sequenced was PBMCs or T cells enriched from blood (not recorded which). These receptors were collected from a woman in her 30s who had been exposed to COVID-19. Both conserved end residues are part of each CDR3. D genes are given only for firm matches. Not every row has a clone size; where given, it reads once, few, many or a size class.

j_gene	abundance	v_gene	len	d_gene	CDR3aa
TRBJ2-7	-	TRBV7-6	14	-	CASSPGRSSYEQYF
TRBJ1-4	-	TRBV5-4	14	TRBD1	CASSFSGGDEKLFF
TRBJ1-1	-	TRBV5-1	16	TRBD1	CASSSGTVYMNTEAFF
TRBJ2-7	-	TRBV6-5	13	TRBD1	CASRTGNNYEQYF
TRBJ2-1	-	TRBV15	14	-	CATSRAGGGNEQFF
TRBJ2-5	-	TRBV5-4	15	-	CASSRIPGHRETQYF
TRBJ1-3	-	TRBV5-1	15	-	CASSLEPYTGNTIYF
TRBJ2-5	-	TRBV7-2	16	TRBD2	CASSLGFERGGKTQYF
TRBJ1-2	-	TRBV5-1	17	-	CASSLARGWSFPGGYTF
TRBJ1-3	-	TRBV7-2	14	-	CASSLKGRGNTIYF
TRBJ2-1	-	TRBV19	15	TRBD2	CASRRLAGADNEQFF
TRBJ1-1	few	TRBV6-5	13	-	CAREDSSNTEAFF
TRBJ1-6	-	TRBV7-9	15	-	CASSRELEGNSPLHF
TRBJ2-1	-	TRBV6-1	14	-	CASSEAEGPSRQFF
TRBJ2-3	-	TRBV9	18	TRBD2	CASSVERGGGFWADTQYF
TRBJ2-2	-	TRBV30	14	-	CAWSDQFDTGELFF
TRBJ1-6	-	TRBV6-6	16	-	CASRRSGSPYNSPLHF
TRBJ2-7	-	TRBV12-3/TRBV12-4	13	-	CAVRRGFSYEQYF
TRBJ2-7	-	TRBV6-2/TRBV6-3	15	TRBD1	CASSHGTVSSYEQYF
TRBJ2-7	-	TRBV4-1	16	-	CASSQDDTAEDYEQYF
TRBJ2-4	-	TRBV6-2/TRBV6-3	13	-	CASSTTRANIQYF
TRBJ1-3	once	TRBV19	13	-	CASSLISGNTIYF
TRBJ2-2	few	TRBV5-1	13	-	CASSWRDTGELFF
TRBJ1-1	few	TRBV7-9	16	TRBD1	CASSMTGGDKNTEAFF
TRBJ2-7	-	TRBV3-1/TRBV3-2	14	-	CASSPTRGSYEQYF
TRBJ2-7	-	TRBV5-1	15	-	CASSLAGRGLNEQYF
TRBJ2-3	-	TRBV7-3	14	-	CASSLYAGSDTQYF
TRBJ1-2	few	TRBV3-1/TRBV3-2	16	TRBD1	CASSQRTGGENYGYTF
TRBJ1-4	-	TRBV12-3/TRBV12-4	12	-	CASNNREEKLFF
TRBJ2-3	few	TRBV4-1	16	TRBD1	CASSQVHRDRGDTQYF
TRBJ1-2	-	TRBV7-2	13	-	CASSLSLRDGYTF
TRBJ1-2	-	TRBV20-1	11	-	CSARGGNGYTF
TRBJ1-3	-	TRBV29-1	16	-	CSVATSWGFSGNTIYF
TRBJ2-7	-	TRBV6-5	13	TRBD1	CASQQGPSYEQYF
TRBJ1-1	-	TRBV5-1	14	TRBD1	CASSSNAGGTEAFF
TRBJ1-5	-	TRBV19	15	-	CASSPFGGGVQPQHF
TRBJ1-6	-	TRBV5-1	15	TRBD1	CASSPKAGGNSPLHF
TRBJ2-7	once	TRBV3-1/TRBV3-2	17	TRBD1	CASSNVGTGGETYEQYF
TRBJ2-6	-	TRBV18	17	-	CASSPTALGSGANVLTF
TRBJ1-4	once	TRBV6-5	15	TRBD1	CASSYSGTGNEKLFF
TRBJ2-5	-	TRBV5-1	16	TRBD1	CASSLGTGALVETQYF
TRBJ2-3	-	TRBV10-3	16	TRBD1	CAISDPGQGVPDTQYF
TRBJ2-2	-	TRBV18	15	-	CASSPATGHTGELFF
TRBJ2-5	-	TRBV24-1	18	TRBD1	CATSGSPGTGGPRETQYF
TRBJ1-5	-	TRBV16	14	TRBD1	CASSHRTGPQPQHF
TRBJ2-1	-	TRBV7-9	15	TRBD2	CASSFTSGGENEQFF
TRBJ2-1	-	TRBV24-1	18	TRBD2	CATSDPGLAGGQGNEQFF
TRBJ1-4	-	TRBV20-1	11	-	CSASREIKLFF
TRBJ1-5	-	TRBV18	13	-	CASSPSRNQPQHF
TRBJ1-5	few	TRBV30	12	-	CAWSPVHGPQHF
TRBJ2-7	-	TRBV29-1	12	TRBD1	CSVWDSSYEQYF
TRBJ1-1	-	TRBV12-3/TRBV12-4	13	-	CASSWGGWTEAFF
TRBJ1-1	-	TRBV29-1	17	-	CSVVPPSNAIMNTEAFF